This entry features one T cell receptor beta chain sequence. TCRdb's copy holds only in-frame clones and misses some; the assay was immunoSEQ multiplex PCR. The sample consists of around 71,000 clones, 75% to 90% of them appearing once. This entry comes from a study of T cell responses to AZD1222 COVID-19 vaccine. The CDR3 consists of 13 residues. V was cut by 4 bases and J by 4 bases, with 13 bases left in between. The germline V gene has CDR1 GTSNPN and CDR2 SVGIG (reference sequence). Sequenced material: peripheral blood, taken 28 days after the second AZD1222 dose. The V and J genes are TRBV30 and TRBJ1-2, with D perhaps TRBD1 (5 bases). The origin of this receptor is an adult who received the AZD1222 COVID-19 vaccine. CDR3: CAWMTGTTYGYTF. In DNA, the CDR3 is TGTGCCTGGATGACCGGGACTACCTATGGCTACACCTTC.